Below, one TCR beta chain is given with its context. Its target is not known. This sample was taken from a study of T cell responses to AZD1222 COVID-19 vaccine. General study findings and limits: Females outnumbered males among donors, who were mostly white British; clonal diversity was possibly underestimated. Following two doses of AZD1222, Spike-specific TCR breadth and depth rose.

Some clones are missing from TCRdb's copy, which holds only in-frame ones; the method was immunoSEQ multiplex PCR. This table has tens of thousands of clones, more than 70% appearing once. Trimming removed 1 base from V and 7 bases from J, with 11 bases in between. The CDR3 is 14 residues long. Germline-derived CDR1 and CDR2 are SEHNR and FQNEAQ (reference sequence). The chain is built from TRBV7-9 and TRBJ1-5; D gene uncertain. The sample was peripheral blood, taken on day 0 of AZD1222 vaccination. The clonotype comes from an adult in good health. The DNA of the CDR3 is TGTGCCAGCAGCTTAGACGGGATGGGGCAGCCCCAGCATTTT. Amino acid sequence: CASSLDGMGQPQHF.